Listed here are 13 T cell receptor beta chains from one sample, sequenced in a study of blood T cell repertoires in COVID-19. TCRdb keeps only in-frame clones here, not all; method: immunoSEQ multiplex PCR. The repertoire holds about 67,000 clones, 87% seen once, with approximately 8.3% in the top ten. Sequencing used peripheral blood. Receptors were obtained from a man aged 45 to 65 with active COVID-19.

This clone was counted between two and nine times. The CDR3 protein is CASSLRSLGGSSYNEQFF. The CDR3 DNA reads TGTGCCAGCAGCTTACGTTCCTTGGGCGGGAGCTCCTACAATGAGCAGTTCTTC. The gene calls are TRBV7-2 and TRBJ2-1; TRBD2 aligns across 7 bases. The junction had 10 bases not matched to a gene; V was cut back by 2 bases and J by 0 bases. CDR1 and CDR2 from the germline V gene are SGHTA and FQGNSA. The CDR3 runs to 18 residues. Full variable domain (remainder filled in from reference TRBV7-2 and TRBJ2-1): GAGVSQSPSNKVTEKGKDVELRCDPISGHTALYWYRQSLGQGLEFLIYFQGNSAPDKSGLPSDRFSAERTGGSVSTLTIQRTQQEDSAVYLCASSLRSLGGSSYNEQFFGPGTRLTVL.

V is TRBV28 and J is TRBJ1-2, with 12 bases that match TRBD1. CDR1 is MDHEN and CDR2 is SYDVKM in the germline V gene. The CDR3 loop spans 21 amino acids. Trimming took 6 bases from V and 0 from J; bases not matched to a gene: 20. The CDR3 DNA sequence: TGTGCCAGCAGGCCAAACCCGGGACAGGGGGCTTTTCGGACAACTAACTATGGCTACACCTTC. Its translation is CASRPNPGQGAFRTTNYGYTF.

This chain connects TRBV27 to TRBJ2-7; D gene uncertain. The CDR3 is 13 residues long. Trimming left V 3 bases short and J 2 bases short, with 8 bases between. Germline values: CDR1 MNHEY, CDR2 SMNVEV (reference sequence). The CDR3 coding sequence is TGTGCCAGCAGTTTCCACTCTCCCTACGAGCAGTACTTC. As protein: CASSFHSPYEQYF.

The chain carries TRBV4-3 and TRBJ2-7; 11 bases are shared with TRBD1. CDR1 and CDR2 from the germline V gene are LGHNA and YSLEER. V lost 1 base to trimming and J lost 9 bases; unmatched junction nucleotides: 5. This CDR3 spans 14 amino acids. CDR3 in amino acids: CASSQGTGGGGQYF. The CDR3 nucleotides read TGCGCCAGCAGCCAAGGGACAGGGGGCGGGGGGCAGTACTTC.

J is TRBJ2-7 and V is TRBV7-3, with 9 bases that match TRBD1. The CDR3 consists of 16 residues. V was pared by 5 bases and J by 0 bases, with 8 bases of the junction left unmatched. Germline lookup yields CDR1 SGHTA and CDR2 FQGTGA. CDR3 nucleotide sequence: TGTGCCAGCAGCATATCCGGGACAGGGACCTCCTACGAGCAGTACTTC. It translates to CASSISGTGTSYEQYF.

This sequence joins TRBV29-1 and TRBJ2-2; 7 bases are a match to TRBD2. Germline V gene sequence: CDR1 SQVTM, CDR2 ANQGSEA. V lost 5 bases, J lost 4 bases, and 7 bases stayed unmatched. The CDR3 consists of 14 residues. The CDR3 nucleotides are TGCAGCGTTCAGCCTCGCGGGGGCACCGGGGAGCTGTTTTTT. Residues: CSVQPRGGTGELFF.

The chain joins TRBV6-2 or TRBV6-3 to TRBJ1-2; D unclear. Germline V gene sequence: CDR1 MNHEY, CDR2 SVGEGT. The CDR3 is made up of 15 amino acids. V lost 1 base and J 8 bases, leaving 17 bases between the germline ends. Here the CDR3 DNA reads TGTGCCAGCAGTTACTATGCATCCGACATCGCCGGCTACACCTTC. Its translation is CASSYYASDIAGYTF.

This rearrangement joins TRBV7-2 to TRBJ2-5, with a tentative D call TRBD2 (5 bases). Trimming left V 2 bases short and J 1 base short, with 11 bases between. Germline lookup yields CDR1 SGHTA and CDR2 FQGNSA. The CDR3 length is 15 residues. The CDR3 DNA reads as TGTGCCAGCAGCTTATTGTCGGGGTCCCAAGAGACCCAGTACTTC. Translating gives CASSLLSGSQETQYF.

The rearrangement links TRBV7-2 to TRBJ1-6; D is undetermined. The CDR3 runs to 16 residues. Germline-derived CDR1 and CDR2 are SGHTA and FQGNSA. Deletions cut 1 base from V and 7 bases from J, with 14 bases between. CDR3 sequence: CASSLEWARPNSPLHF. The CDR3, as DNA: TGTGCCAGCAGCTTAGAGTGGGCCAGACCGAATTCACCCCTCCACTTT. The variable domain in full, completed from reference TRBV7-2 and TRBJ1-6, reads GAGVSQSPSNKVTEKGKDVELRCDPISGHTALYWYRQSLGQGLEFLIYFQGNSAPDKSGLPSDRFSAERTGGSVSTLTIQRTQQEDSAVYLCASSLEWARPNSPLHFGNGTRLTVT.

J is TRBJ1-2 and V is TRBV19; D unresolved. This CDR3 contains 12 residues. Germline V gives CDR1 LNHDA, CDR2 SQIVND (reference sequence). Trimming cost V 6 bases and J 10 bases, with 15 bases left between them. The CDR3 DNA sequence: TGTGCCAGTAGCTTAGAGGGCAGATCCTACACCTTC. This sequence encodes CASSLEGRSYTF.

This chain connects TRBV4-3 to TRBJ1-6; unclear D gene. The CDR3 length is 15 residues. In germline, CDR1 is LGHNA, CDR2 YSLEER. The germline V and J ends were trimmed by 0 bases and 7 bases, with 10 bases remaining between them. CDR3 amino acids: CASSQDRSGNSPLHF. CDR3 DNA: TGCGCCAGCAGCCAAGATAGGTCGGGGAATTCACCCCTCCACTTT.

The chain carries TRBV25-1 and TRBJ2-3, with 9 bases lining up with TRBD1. V lost 2 bases and J lost 0; bases outside the gene matches: 0. The CDR3 is made up of 15 amino acids. Germline V lookup: CDR1 MGHDK, CDR2 SYGVNS. Here the CDR3 reads CASSEGQGSTDTQYF. The DNA of the CDR3 is TGTGCCAGCAGTGAAGGACAGGGGAGCACAGATACGCAGTATTTT.

The chain is built from TRBV7-9 and TRBJ2-4; no definite D call. This CDR3 region has 16 residues. The germline V gene encodes CDR1 SEHNR and CDR2 FQNEAQ (reference sequence). The V end was cut by 5 bases, the J end by 0 bases, with 14 bases between. The CDR3 reads CASSPLAILAKNIQYF. Written as DNA, the CDR3 is TGTGCCAGCAGCCCGTTAGCAATCTTAGCCAAAAACATTCAGTACTTC.